The clone carrying this T cell receptor beta chain is medium-sized within its sample. Its antigen is as yet unknown. This sample's time point: sample taken at primary tumor resection. A total of under 80 untreated early-stage non-small cell lung cancer patients served as donors. Material for sequencing was whole RNA from tumor, nontumor lung or frozen PBMC, left unsorted. The data were taken from a study of spatial heterogeneity in lung cancer. Study-wide background: There was a strong correlation between the counts of TCR transcripts measured in tumor regions and a T cell transcriptional module score that was calculated from matched bulk RNA-seq. Study-wide findings and caveats: Alpha and beta chain coverage of tumor T cells was estimated at about 7% and 13%, respectively. Tumors with more nonsynonymous mutations had more expanded intratumoral alpha and beta TCRs.

TCRdb re-derived calls from the 5' RACE reads in MiXCR, one entry per CDR3 protein. The sample includes about 7,900 distinct CDR3 sequences, around 7% of them seen just once. The sequence came from a female donor with early-stage non-small cell lung cancer. The starting material was lung tumor tissue, obtained at surgery.

The CDR3 sequence: CASSVVGLAGNYEQYF. For the CDR3, the DNA is TGTGCCAGCAGTGTAGTCGGACTAGCGGGAAACTACGAGCAGTACTTC. This chain links TRBV28 with TRBJ2-7, with TRBD2 matching 12 bases. The CDR3 is 16 residues long. CDR1 and CDR2 (germline): MDHEN, SYDVKM. The junction had 8 bases not matched to a gene; V was cut back by 5 bases and J by 3 bases.